The 28 T cell receptor beta chains below come from one sample, sequenced in a study of blood T cell repertoires in COVID-19. Clones were read by immunoSEQ multiplex PCR, and TCRdb kept only the in-frame ones, dropping some. Of fewer than 300,000 clones in the sample, around 79% were seen once. Sequencing was done on a sample of peripheral blood. The receptors come from an elderly woman with acute or convalescent COVID-19.

The rearrangement uses TRBV27 and TRBJ1-5, with D tentatively TRBD1 (5 bases). CDR1 and CDR2 from the germline V gene are MNHEY and SMNVEV (reference sequence). Trimming pared 6 bases from V and 3 bases from J, leaving 12 bases between. This CDR3 is built from 14 residues. Here the CDR3 DNA reads TGTGCCAGCAGGAGAACAGGAAACAATCAGCCCCAGCATTTT. It translates to CASRRTGNNQPQHF.

This clone was seen a handful of times. The rearrangement uses TRBV6-2 or TRBV6-3 and TRBJ2-7, with 9 bases fitting TRBD1. Germline CDR1 and CDR2: MNHEY and SVGEGT. The CDR3 is 15 residues long. V gave up 0 bases and J gave up 9 bases; unmatched junction bases: 9. The CDR3 DNA is TGTGCCAGCAGTTACTCACCGGGACAGGGACTCGGGCAGTACTTC. Its protein product is CASSYSPGQGLGQYF.

On this clone itself: Other DNA sequences from this sample encode an identical CDR3 as well. V and J are TRBV12-3 or TRBV12-4 and TRBJ1-1, with D hard to call. Trimming took off 1 base at V and 5 bases at J, with 8 bases between the two ends. CDR3 size: 13 residues. Written as DNA, the CDR3 is TGTGCCAGCAGTTTAGGAGGAGGTACTGAAGCTTTCTTT. Protein: CASSLGGGTEAFF.

This clone was recorded a few times. The V gene is TRBV29-1, the J gene TRBJ1-2; 8 nucleotides line up with TRBD1. V dropped 7 bases and J dropped 3; count of bases not matched to a gene: 7. Germline CDR1 SQVTM, CDR2 ANQGSEA. The CDR3 extends over 13 amino acids. The CDR3 sequence is CSAGRGLDYGYTF. Here the CDR3 DNA reads TGCAGCGCGGGCAGGGGGCTGGACTATGGCTACACCTTC.

V and J are TRBV27 and TRBJ2-5; weak D call: TRBD2 (6 bases). Germline V CDR1 and CDR2: MNHEY, SMNVEV (reference sequence). The CDR3 is made up of 14 amino acids. Trimming removed 8 bases at V and 5 bases at J, with 18 bases between. This CDR3 reads CASSEGPGGETQYF. In nucleotides, the CDR3 is TGTGCCAGCTCGGAGGGGCCCGGCGGGGAGACCCAGTACTTC.

As regards this clone: The same CDR3 arises from other DNA sequences in this sample as well. The chain links TRBV30 to TRBJ1-5; D is perhaps TRBD1 (5 bases). Trimming removed 2 bases at V and 2 bases at J, with 13 bases between. Per the germline V gene, CDR1 is GTSNPN and CDR2 is SVGIG (reference sequence). The CDR3 has 15 amino acids. The DNA of the CDR3 is TGTGCCTGGAGTACAGGTGGAACGGGCAATCAGCCCCAGCATTTT. Encoded protein: CAWSTGGTGNQPQHF.

The J gene is TRBJ1-2, the V gene TRBV6-5; possibly TRBD1 for D (5 bases). V lost 10 bases, J lost 3 bases, and 12 bases lay in between. The length of the CDR3 is 12 residues. Germline V gives CDR1 MNHEY, CDR2 SVGAGI. Here the CDR3 DNA reads TGTGCCACTCAGGGCTTGGACTATGGCTACACCTTC. Its protein product is CATQGLDYGYTF.

In its sample, this clone was seen once. The rearrangement uses TRBV28 and TRBJ1-6; D is possibly TRBD1 (6 bases). The V end lost 10 bases, the J end lost 7 bases, and 14 bases lay between the germline ends. CDR3 size: 13 residues. Germline V gives CDR1 MDHEN, CDR2 SYDVKM. CDR3 region: CATSGHANSPLHF. The DNA of the CDR3 is TGTGCCACCTCGGGACACGCAAATTCACCCCTCCACTTT.

This clone was counted only a few times. This chain joins TRBV2 and TRBJ2-2; 7 bases align to TRBD2. J gave up 2 bases and V 6 bases, and 6 bases lay outside the gene matches. The CDR3 is 15 amino acids. Germline V gene data show CDR1 as SNHLY and CDR2 as FYNNEI. CDR3 region: CASRGSGKNTGELFF. CDR3 nucleotide sequence: TGTGCCAGCAGAGGGAGCGGGAAAAACACCGGGGAGCTGTTTTTT.

The J gene is TRBJ1-2, the V gene TRBV6-2 or TRBV6-3; TRBD1 aligns across 11 bases. Looked up from germline, CDR1 is MNHEY and CDR2 is SVGEGT. Losses at the gene ends were 4 bases for V and 5 bases for J; bases not matched to a gene: 6. The CDR3 contains 15 residues. The CDR3 sequence is CASSWTGGLFYGYTF. CDR3 coding DNA: TGTGCCAGCAGTTGGACAGGGGGCCTCTTTTATGGCTACACCTTC.

This sequence joins TRBV2 and TRBJ2-5; D is uncertain. V was clipped by 2 bases and J by 2 bases, with 21 bases between them. The CDR3 totals 18 residues. Germline V lookup: CDR1 SNHLY, CDR2 FYNNEI. CDR3 in DNA: TGTGCCAGCAGTGAATCCACACTACTTACGCTGGATCAAGAGACCCAGTACTTC. Translation: CASSESTLLTLDQETQYF.

V is TRBV6-5 and J is TRBJ2-7, with 8 bases aligning to TRBD2. The V gene's germline CDR1 is MNHEY and CDR2 SVGAGI. Trimming at V came to 7 bases and at J to 0 bases, leaving 5 bases not matched to a gene. This CDR3 spans 14 amino acids. The CDR3 spells CASNESGGSYEQYF. The CDR3 DNA follows: TGTGCCAGCAACGAAAGCGGGGGCTCCTACGAGCAGTACTTC.

This chain uses TRBV19 with TRBJ1-1; D not resolved. V shed 3 bases and J shed 1 base, with 6 bases lying between them. This CDR3 comprises 13 residues. Germline CDR1 LNHDA, CDR2 SQIVND (reference sequence). The CDR3 sequence is CASSIRGNTEAFF. The CDR3 DNA reads as TGTGCCAGTAGTATCCGGGGGAACACTGAAGCTTTCTTT.

J is TRBJ2-4 and V is TRBV5-4; D is possibly TRBD1 (5 bases). Germline CDR1 reads SGHNT; CDR2 reads YYREEE (reference sequence). CDR3 length: 15 amino acids. Trimming pared 0 bases from V and 4 bases from J, leaving 11 bases between. The CDR3 nucleotides read TGTGCCAGCAGCTTGGAGGGGCGGTATAAAAACATTCAGTACTTC. Residues: CASSLEGRYKNIQYF.

The chain combines TRBV11-3 with TRBJ2-3; TRBD1 agrees at 10 bases. V shed 4 bases and J 5 bases; nucleotides not matched to a gene: 12. The germline V gene encodes CDR1 SGHNT and CDR2 YENEEA. The CDR3 is made up of 17 amino acids. The DNA of the CDR3 is TGTGCCAGCAGCTCTACCTCCGGGACAGGGGTGGTAGATACGCAGTATTTT. Translated: CASSSTSGTGVVDTQYF.

The chain recombines TRBV2 with TRBJ2-3; 7 bases fit TRBD1. V lost 2 bases to trimming and J lost 1 base; unmatched junction nucleotides: 3. CDR3 length: 15 residues. The germline V gene encodes CDR1 SNHLY and CDR2 FYNNEI. As DNA, the CDR3 is TGTGCCAGCAGTGAACAGGGGGTAGGCACAGATACGCAGTATTTT. This translates into CASSEQGVGTDTQYF.

V is TRBV5-1 and J is TRBJ2-2, with a tentative D call TRBD1 (5 bases). Per germline, CDR1 SGHRS and CDR2 YFSETQ. Trimming pared 5 bases from V and 4 bases from J, leaving 15 bases between. The CDR3 has 15 residues. CDR3 sequence reads: CASRVRAIGTGELFF. CDR3 DNA: TGCGCCAGCAGGGTCAGGGCAATCGGCACCGGGGAGCTGTTTTTT.

This chain connects TRBV18 to TRBJ2-7, with D possibly TRBD1 on 5 matching bases. The germline V gene encodes CDR1 KGHSH and CDR2 LQKENI. The length of the CDR3 is 15 residues. Trimming took 6 bases from V and 5 from J, leaving 20 bases between them. The CDR3 DNA sequence: TGTGCCAGCTCCCTCCATGTGGGGCGGAATAACGAGCAGTACTTC. This encodes CASSLHVGRNNEQYF.

This clone has only a few counts. This chain links TRBV5-1 with TRBJ1-1; D not resolved. Germline values: CDR1 SGHRS, CDR2 YFSETQ. The CDR3 extends over 16 amino acids. V gave up 4 bases and J gave up 5 bases, with 21 bases separating them. CDR3 sequence reads: CASSDRGTVSSTEAFF. The CDR3 DNA reads TGCGCCAGCAGCGACCGGGGTACGGTGAGTAGTACTGAAGCTTTCTTT.

This chain uses TRBV11-2 with TRBJ1-5; TRBD1 might be the D (6 bases). The V and J ends lost 5 bases and 2 bases respectively, with 13 bases between them. The V gene's germline CDR1 is SGHAT and CDR2 FQNNGV. The CDR3 totals 15 residues. The CDR3 DNA follows: TGTGCCAGCAGCGCCGGCAGGGGTGGCAATCAGCCCCAGCATTTT. Protein product: CASSAGRGGNQPQHF. Drawing the rest from reference TRBV11-2 and TRBJ1-5, the complete variable domain is EAGVAQSPRYKIIEKRQSVAFWCNPISGHATLYWYQQILGQGPKLLIQFQNNGVVDDSQLPKDRFSAERLKGVDSTLKIQPAKLEDSAVYLCASSAGRGGNQPQHFGDGTRLSIL.

The chain couples TRBV5-1 to TRBJ2-5, with TRBD2 matching 7 bases. The CDR3 spans 13 residues. Germline V gives CDR1 SGHRS, CDR2 YFSETQ. V trimming: 4 bases; J trimming: 7 bases; junction bases outside the gene matches: 7. CDR3 DNA: TGCGCCAGCAGCCCAGGACTAGTAGGGACCCAGTACTTC. Translation gives CASSPGLVGTQYF.

This rearrangement joins TRBV28 to TRBJ1-2, with 7 nucleotides matching TRBD1. V shed 6 bases, J shed 8 bases, and the junction held 9 bases outside the gene matches. Germline V gives CDR1 MDHEN, CDR2 SYDVKM. CDR3 length: 13 amino acids. This CDR3 is CASRIGQERGYTF. The CDR3, as DNA: TGTGCCAGCAGAATCGGACAGGAAAGGGGCTACACCTTC.

The chain carries TRBV6-5 and TRBJ2-2, with 8 bases fitting TRBD2. CDR3 length equals 16 residues. Germline-derived CDR1 and CDR2 are MNHEY and SVGAGI. V dropped 4 bases and J dropped 0; count of bases not matched to a gene: 4. The CDR3 reads CASSSLADSNTGELFF. The CDR3, as DNA: TGTGCCAGCAGTTCACTAGCGGACTCGAACACCGGGGAGCTGTTTTTT.

A few counts support this clone. The rearrangement joins TRBV5-1 to TRBJ2-7; TRBD1 matches at 8 bases. The CDR3 consists of 16 residues. Looked up from germline, CDR1 is SGHRS and CDR2 is YFSETQ. After removal of 0 bases from V and 4 bases from J, the junction contained 9 bases not matched to a gene. CDR3 sequence: CASSLALAGGAYEQYF. CDR3 bases: TGCGCCAGCAGCTTGGCCTTGGCAGGGGGCGCATACGAGCAGTACTTC.

The chain links TRBV29-1 to TRBJ2-7; 13 bases line up with TRBD2. V trimming: 0 bases; J trimming: 6 bases; junction bases outside the gene matches: 5. Germline CDR1 reads SQVTM; CDR2 reads ANQGSEA. CDR3 length: 15 residues. The CDR3 region has the DNA TGCAGCGTTGAAGACCGGACTAGCGGGGGCCGCGAGCAGTACTTC. Encoded protein: CSVEDRTSGGREQYF.

This sequence joins TRBV3-1 (or the pseudogene TRBV3-2) and TRBJ1-5, with a possible D match to TRBD1 (5 bases). Germline V CDR1 and CDR2: LGHDT, YNNKEL (reference sequence). Trimming removed 1 base from V and 2 bases from J, with 12 bases in between. The CDR3 length is 16 residues. Here the CDR3 reads CASSQGGVIGNQPQHF. The CDR3 DNA follows: TGTGCCAGCAGCCAAGGGGGGGTAATAGGCAATCAGCCCCAGCATTTT.

V and J are TRBV19 and TRBJ2-5; 7 nucleotides match TRBD1. With 5 bases clipped from V and 5 bases from J, the junction kept 8 bases outside the gene matches. This CDR3 has 14 amino acids. In germline, CDR1 is LNHDA, CDR2 SQIVND (reference sequence). The CDR3 reads CASSFRGLRETQYF. DNA for the CDR3: TGTGCCAGTAGTTTCAGGGGGTTGCGGGAGACCCAGTACTTC.

V gene TRBV27 combines with J gene TRBJ2-7; 7 bases line up with TRBD1. Germline lookup yields CDR1 MNHEY and CDR2 SMNVEV (reference sequence). V trimming: 4 bases; J trimming: 0 bases; junction bases outside the gene matches: 3. The CDR3 is 14 residues long. This CDR3 is CASSSRGSSYEQYF. The DNA of the CDR3 is TGTGCCAGCAGTTCCAGGGGGAGCTCCTACGAGCAGTACTTC.